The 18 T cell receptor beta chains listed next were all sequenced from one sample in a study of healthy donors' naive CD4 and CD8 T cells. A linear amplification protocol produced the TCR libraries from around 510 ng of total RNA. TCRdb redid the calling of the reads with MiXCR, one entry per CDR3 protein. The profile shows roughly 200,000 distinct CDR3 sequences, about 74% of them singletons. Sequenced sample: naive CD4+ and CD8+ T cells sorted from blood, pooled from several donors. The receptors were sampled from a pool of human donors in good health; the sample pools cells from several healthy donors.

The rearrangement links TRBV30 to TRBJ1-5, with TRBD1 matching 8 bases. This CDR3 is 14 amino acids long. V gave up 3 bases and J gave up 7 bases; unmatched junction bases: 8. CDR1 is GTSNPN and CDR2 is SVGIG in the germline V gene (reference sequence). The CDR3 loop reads CAWSGTGGLQPQHF. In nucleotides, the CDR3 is TGTGCCTGGAGCGGTACAGGGGGTCTGCAGCCCCAGCATTTT.

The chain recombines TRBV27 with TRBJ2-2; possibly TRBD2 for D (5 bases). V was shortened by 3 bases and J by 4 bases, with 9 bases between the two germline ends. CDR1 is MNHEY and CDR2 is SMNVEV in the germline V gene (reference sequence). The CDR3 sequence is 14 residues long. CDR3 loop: CASSFLAATGELFF. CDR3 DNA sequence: TGTGCCAGCAGTTTTCTAGCTGCCACCGGGGAGCTGTTTTTT.

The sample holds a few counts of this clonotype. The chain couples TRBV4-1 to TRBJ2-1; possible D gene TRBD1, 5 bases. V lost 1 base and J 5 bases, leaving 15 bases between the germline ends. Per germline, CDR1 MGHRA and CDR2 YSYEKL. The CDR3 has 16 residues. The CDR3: CASSQAQTTGNNEQFF. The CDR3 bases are TGCGCCAGCAGCCAAGCCCAAACAACAGGAAACAATGAGCAGTTCTTC.

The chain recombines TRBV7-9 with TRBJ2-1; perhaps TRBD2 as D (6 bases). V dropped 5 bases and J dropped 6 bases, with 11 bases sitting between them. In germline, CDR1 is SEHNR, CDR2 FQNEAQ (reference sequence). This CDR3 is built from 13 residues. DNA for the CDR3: TGTGCCAGCAGCCTGGGACTTCTCAATGAGCAGTTCTTC. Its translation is CASSLGLLNEQFF.

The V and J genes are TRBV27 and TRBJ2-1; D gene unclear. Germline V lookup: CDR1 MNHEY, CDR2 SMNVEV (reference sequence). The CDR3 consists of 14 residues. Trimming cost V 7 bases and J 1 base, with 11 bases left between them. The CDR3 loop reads CASTWRTSYNEQFF. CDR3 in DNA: TGTGCCAGCACATGGAGAACTTCCTACAATGAGCAGTTCTTC.

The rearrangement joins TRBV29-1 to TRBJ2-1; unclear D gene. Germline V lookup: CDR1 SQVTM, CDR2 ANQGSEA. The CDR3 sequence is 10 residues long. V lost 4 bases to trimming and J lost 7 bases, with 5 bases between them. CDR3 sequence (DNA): TGCAGCGTTGCCCCAAATGAGCAGTTCTTC. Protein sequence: CSVAPNEQFF.

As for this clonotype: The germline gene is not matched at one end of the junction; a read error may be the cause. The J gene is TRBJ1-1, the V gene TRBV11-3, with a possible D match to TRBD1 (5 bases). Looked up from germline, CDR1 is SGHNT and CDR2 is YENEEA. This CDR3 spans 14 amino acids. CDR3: CASTYGGLNIEAFF. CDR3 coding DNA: TGTGCCAGCACCTACGGGGGGTTGAACATTGAAGCTTTCTTT.

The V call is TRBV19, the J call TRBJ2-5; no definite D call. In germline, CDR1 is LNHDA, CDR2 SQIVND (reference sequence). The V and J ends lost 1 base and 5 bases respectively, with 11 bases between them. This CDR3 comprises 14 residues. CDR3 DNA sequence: TGTGCCAGTAGTATAGGTGCCGCCTCGGAGACCCAGTACTTC. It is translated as CASSIGAASETQYF.

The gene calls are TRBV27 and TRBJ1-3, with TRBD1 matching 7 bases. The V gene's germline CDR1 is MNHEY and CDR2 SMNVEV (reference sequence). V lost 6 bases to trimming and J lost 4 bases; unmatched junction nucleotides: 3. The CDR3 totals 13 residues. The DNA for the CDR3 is TGTGCCAGCAGCGAGACAGGGGGAAACACCATATATTTT. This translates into CASSETGGNTIYF.

DNA for the CDR3: TGTGCCAGCAGTCCCGGTCGGGGCGGGCCACTTGGGGAAAAACTGTTTTTT. This gives the protein CASSPGRGGPLGEKLFF. The chain carries TRBV6-5 and TRBJ1-4; weak D call: TRBD1 (5 bases). CDR1 and CDR2 (germline): MNHEY, SVGAGI. The length of the CDR3 is 17 residues. With 5 bases removed from V and 8 bases from J, the gap between germline ends came to 24 bases.

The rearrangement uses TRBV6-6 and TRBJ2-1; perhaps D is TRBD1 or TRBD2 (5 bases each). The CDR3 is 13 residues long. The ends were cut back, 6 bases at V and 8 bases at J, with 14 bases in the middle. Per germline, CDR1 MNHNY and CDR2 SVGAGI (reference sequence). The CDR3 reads CASSMGVSDEQFF. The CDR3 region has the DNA TGTGCCAGCAGCATGGGGGTAAGCGATGAGCAGTTCTTC.

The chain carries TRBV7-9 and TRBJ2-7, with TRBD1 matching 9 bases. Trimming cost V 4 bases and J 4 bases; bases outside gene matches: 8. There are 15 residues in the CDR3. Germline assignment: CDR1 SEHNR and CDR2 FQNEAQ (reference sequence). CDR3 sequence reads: CASSSKTGGKYEQYF. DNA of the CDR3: TGTGCCAGCAGCTCCAAGACAGGGGGTAAATACGAGCAGTACTTC.

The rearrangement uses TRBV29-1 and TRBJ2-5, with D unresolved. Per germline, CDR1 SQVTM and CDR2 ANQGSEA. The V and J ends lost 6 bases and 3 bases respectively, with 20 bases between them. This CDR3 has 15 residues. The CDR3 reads CSVLTAPKDEETQYF. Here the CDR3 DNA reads TGCAGCGTCCTTACGGCCCCTAAAGACGAAGAGACCCAGTACTTC.

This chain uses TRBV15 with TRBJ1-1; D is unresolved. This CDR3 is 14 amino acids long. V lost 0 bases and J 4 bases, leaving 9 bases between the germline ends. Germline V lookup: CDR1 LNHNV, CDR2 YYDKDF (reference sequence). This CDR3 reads CATSREGWGTEAFF. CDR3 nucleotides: TGTGCCACCAGCAGAGAAGGGTGGGGCACTGAAGCTTTCTTT.

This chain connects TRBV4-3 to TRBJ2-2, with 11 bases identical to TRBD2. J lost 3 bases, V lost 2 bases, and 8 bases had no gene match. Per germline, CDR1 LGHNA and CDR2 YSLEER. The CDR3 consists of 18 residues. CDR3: CASSQLVAGGPYTGELFF. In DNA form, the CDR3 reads TGCGCCAGCAGCCAATTAGTAGCGGGAGGGCCATACACCGGGGAGCTGTTTTTT.

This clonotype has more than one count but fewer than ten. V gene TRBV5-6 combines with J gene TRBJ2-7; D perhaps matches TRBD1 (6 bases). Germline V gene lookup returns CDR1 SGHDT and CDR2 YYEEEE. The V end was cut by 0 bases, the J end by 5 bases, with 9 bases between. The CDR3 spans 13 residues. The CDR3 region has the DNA TGTGCCAGCAGCTTGGGACAGGCCCACGAGCAGTACTTC. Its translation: CASSLGQAHEQYF.

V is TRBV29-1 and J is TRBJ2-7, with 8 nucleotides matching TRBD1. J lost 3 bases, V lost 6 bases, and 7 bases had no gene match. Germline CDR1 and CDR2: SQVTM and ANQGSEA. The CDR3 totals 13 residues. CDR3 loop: CSVLGGTGYEQYF. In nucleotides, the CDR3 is TGCAGCGTCCTAGGCGGGACAGGCTACGAGCAGTACTTC.

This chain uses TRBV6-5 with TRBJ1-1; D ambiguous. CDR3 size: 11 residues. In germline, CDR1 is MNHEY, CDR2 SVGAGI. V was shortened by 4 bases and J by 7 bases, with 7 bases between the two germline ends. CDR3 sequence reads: CASSSGVEAFF. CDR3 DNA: TGTGCCAGCAGTTCCGGAGTTGAAGCTTTCTTT.